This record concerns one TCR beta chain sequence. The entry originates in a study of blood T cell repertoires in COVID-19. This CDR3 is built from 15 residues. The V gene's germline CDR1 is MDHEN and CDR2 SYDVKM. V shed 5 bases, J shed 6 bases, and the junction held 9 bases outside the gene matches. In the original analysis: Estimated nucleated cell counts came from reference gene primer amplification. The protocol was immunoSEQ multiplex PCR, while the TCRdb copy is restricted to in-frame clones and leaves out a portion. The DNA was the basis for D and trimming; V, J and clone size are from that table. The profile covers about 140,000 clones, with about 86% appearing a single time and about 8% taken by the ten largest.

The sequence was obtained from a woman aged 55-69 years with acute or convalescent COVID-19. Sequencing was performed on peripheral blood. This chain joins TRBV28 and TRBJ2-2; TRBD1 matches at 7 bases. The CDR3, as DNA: TGTGCCAGCAGTGTTGACAGGGTGGGAGCCGGGGAGCTGTTTTTT. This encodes CASSVDRVGAGELFF.